This T cell receptor beta chain was retrieved from a study of cytomegalovirus exposure and HLA in healthy donors. Regarding the study as a whole: Some V segments, TRBV6-2 and TRBV6-3 among them, were indistinguishable and were therefore excluded. Analysis was carried out at a later point, and it linked a missense DCLRE1C variant to TCR beta V- and J-gene trimming. Association with HLA alleles at 0.05 false discovery rate was found for 16,951 TCR beta sequences in a later analysis. The study had only CMV serostatus as immune exposure information.

For this clone: The antigen is unknown.

The CDR3 spans 15 residues. Trimming at V came to 4 bases and at J to 4 bases, leaving 4 bases not matched to a gene. The V gene's germline CDR1 is SGHDT and CDR2 YYEEEE. The primer mix had 60 Vbeta and 13 Jbeta primers. Here immunoSEQ multiplex PCR was the method, and the copy in TCRdb shows in-frame clones only, minus some. The table lists about 49,000 clones, with around an eighth in the top ten. This chain connects TRBV5-6 to TRBJ2-7; 14 positions agree with TRBD2. Sequenced sample: PBMCs. The sequence was obtained from a man younger than 35 in good health and CMV-seropositive. This CDR3 is CASSPGLAGGYEQYF. Written as DNA, the CDR3 is TGTGCCAGCAGCCCAGGACTAGCGGGAGGATACGAGCAGTACTTC.